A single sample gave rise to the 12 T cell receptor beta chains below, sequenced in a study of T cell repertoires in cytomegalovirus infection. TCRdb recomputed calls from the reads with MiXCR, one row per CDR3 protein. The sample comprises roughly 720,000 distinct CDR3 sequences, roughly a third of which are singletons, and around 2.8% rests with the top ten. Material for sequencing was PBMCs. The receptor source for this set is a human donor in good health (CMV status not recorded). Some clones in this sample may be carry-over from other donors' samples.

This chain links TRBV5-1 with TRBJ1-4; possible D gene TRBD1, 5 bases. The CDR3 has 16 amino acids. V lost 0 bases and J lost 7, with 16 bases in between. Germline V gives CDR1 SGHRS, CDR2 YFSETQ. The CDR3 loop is CASSLGVGGEGEKLFF. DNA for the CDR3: TGCGCCAGCAGCTTGGGTGTCGGGGGAGAAGGTGAAAAACTGTTTTTT. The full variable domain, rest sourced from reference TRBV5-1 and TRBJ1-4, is KAGVTQTPRYLIKTRGQQVTLSCSPISGHRSVSWYQQTPGQGLQFLFEYFSETQRNKGNFPGRFSGRQFSNSRSEMNVSTLELGDSALYLCASSLGVGGEGEKLFFGSGTQLSVL.

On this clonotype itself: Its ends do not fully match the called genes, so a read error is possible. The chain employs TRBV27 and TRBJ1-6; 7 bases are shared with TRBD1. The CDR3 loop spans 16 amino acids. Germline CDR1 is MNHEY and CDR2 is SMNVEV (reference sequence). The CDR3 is CASSLQGIGYNSPLQF. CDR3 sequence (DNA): TGTGCCAGCAGCCTACAGGGGATTGGCTATAATTCACCCCTCCAATTT.

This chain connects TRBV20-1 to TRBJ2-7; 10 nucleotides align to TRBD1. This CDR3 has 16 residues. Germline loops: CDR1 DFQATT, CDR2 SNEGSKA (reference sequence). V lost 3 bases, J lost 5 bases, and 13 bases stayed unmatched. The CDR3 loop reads CSASFIWDRGRHEQYF. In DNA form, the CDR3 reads TGCAGTGCTAGTTTTATTTGGGACAGGGGTCGGCACGAGCAGTACTTC.

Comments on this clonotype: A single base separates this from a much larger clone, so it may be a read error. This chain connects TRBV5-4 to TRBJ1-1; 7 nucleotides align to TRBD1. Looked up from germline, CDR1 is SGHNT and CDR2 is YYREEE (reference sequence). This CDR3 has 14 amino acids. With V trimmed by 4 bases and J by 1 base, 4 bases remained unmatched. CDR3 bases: TGTGCCAGCAGCGCTGGGACAGCGAACACTGAAGCTTTCTTT. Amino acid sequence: CASSAGTANTEAFF.

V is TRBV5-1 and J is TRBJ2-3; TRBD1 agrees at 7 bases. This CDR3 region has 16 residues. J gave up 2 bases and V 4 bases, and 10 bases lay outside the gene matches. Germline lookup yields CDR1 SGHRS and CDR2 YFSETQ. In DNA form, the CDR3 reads TGCGCCAGCAGCCTGGCCTGGGACAGTCTCACAGATACGCAGTATTTT. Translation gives CASSLAWDSLTDTQYF. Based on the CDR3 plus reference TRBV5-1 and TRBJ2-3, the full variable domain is KAGVTQTPRYLIKTRGQQVTLSCSPISGHRSVSWYQQTPGQGLQFLFEYFSETQRNKGNFPGRFSGRQFSNSRSEMNVSTLELGDSALYLCASSLAWDSLTDTQYFGPGTRLTVL.

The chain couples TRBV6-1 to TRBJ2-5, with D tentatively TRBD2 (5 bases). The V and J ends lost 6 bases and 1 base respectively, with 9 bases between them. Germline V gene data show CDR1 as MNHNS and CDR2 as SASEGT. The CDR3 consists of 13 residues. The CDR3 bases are TGTGCCAGCAGGACCCTAGCCCAAGAGACCCAGTACTTC. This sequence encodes CASRTLAQETQYF.

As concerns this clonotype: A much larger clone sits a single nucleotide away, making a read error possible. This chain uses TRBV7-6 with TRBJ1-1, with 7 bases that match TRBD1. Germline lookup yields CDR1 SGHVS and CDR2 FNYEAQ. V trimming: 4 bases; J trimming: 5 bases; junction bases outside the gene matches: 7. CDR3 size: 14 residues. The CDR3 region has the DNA TGTGCCAGCAGCTCCGGAGGGGGACAGACTGAAGCTTTCTTT. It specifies CASSSGGGQTEAFF.

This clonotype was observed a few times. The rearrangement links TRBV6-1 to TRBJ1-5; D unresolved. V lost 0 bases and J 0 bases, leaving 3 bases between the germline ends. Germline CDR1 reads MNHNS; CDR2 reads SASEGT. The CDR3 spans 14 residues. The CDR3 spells CASSEAHSNQPQHF. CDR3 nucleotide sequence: TGTGCCAGCAGTGAAGCTCATAGCAATCAGCCCCAGCATTTT.

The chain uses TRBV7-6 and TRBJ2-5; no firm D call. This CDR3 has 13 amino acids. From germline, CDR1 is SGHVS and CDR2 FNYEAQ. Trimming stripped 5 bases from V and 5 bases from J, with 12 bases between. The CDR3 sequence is CASSPVAKETQYF. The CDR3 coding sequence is TGTGCCAGCAGCCCAGTCGCTAAGGAGACCCAGTACTTC.

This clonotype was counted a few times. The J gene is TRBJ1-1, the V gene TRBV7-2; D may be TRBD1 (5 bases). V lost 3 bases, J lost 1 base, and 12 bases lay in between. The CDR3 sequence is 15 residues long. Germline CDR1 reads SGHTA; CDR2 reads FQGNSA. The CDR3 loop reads CASSFRGAPNTEAFF. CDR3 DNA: TGTGCCAGCAGCTTTCGAGGGGCTCCGAACACTGAAGCTTTCTTT.

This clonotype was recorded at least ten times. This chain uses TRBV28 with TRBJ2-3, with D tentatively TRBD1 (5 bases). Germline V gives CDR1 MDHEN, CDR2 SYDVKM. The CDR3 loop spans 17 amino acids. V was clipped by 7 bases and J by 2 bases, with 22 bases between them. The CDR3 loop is CASITPLRGNDTDTQYF. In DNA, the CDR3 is TGTGCCAGCATCACCCCCCTAAGGGGAAACGACACAGATACGCAGTATTTT.

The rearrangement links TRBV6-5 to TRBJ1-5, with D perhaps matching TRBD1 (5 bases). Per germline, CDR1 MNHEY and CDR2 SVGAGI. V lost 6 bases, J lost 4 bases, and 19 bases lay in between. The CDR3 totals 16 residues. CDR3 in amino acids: CASSIGDFGGNQPQHF. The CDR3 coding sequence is TGTGCCAGCAGCATTGGGGACTTCGGGGGTAATCAGCCCCAGCATTTT.